Listed below are T cell receptor beta chains from one sample, sequenced in a study of CD8+CD57+ T cells in acquired aplastic anemia. Each CDR3 protein is one row after TCRdb ran MiXCR on the reads. The sample lists approximately 160,000 distinct CDR3 sequences, around 45% occurring once. Sequenced input: sorted CD4+, CD8+, or CD8+CD57+ T cells (not recorded which) from PBMCs. The receptors derive from a human donor in good health. CDR3s include the opening cysteine and the closing phenylalanine or tryptophan. A D gene is named only where the DNA matches it firmly. Only some rows state a clone size, as once, few, many or a class for expanded clones.

>.|TRBV5-1|TRBJ1-1|13|.
CASSLEDDTEAFF
TGCGCCAGCAGCTTGGAGGACGACACTGAAGCTTTCTTT
>TRBD1|TRBV11-2|TRBJ2-7|16|many
CASSLLGTGYFYEQYF
TGTGCCAGCAGCTTACTAGGGACAGGGTATTTCTACGAGCAGTACTTC
>.|TRBV19|TRBJ1-6|15|many
CASTRGGTVNSPLHF
TGTGCCAGTACCCGAGGGGGAACGGTTAATTCACCCCTCCACTTT
>TRBD1|TRBV7-8|TRBJ1-6|15|few
CASSETGSGNSPLHF
TGTGCCAGCAGCGAGACAGGGTCGGGTAATTCACCCCTCCACTTT
>.|TRBV25-1|TRBJ2-3|12|.
CASSPGAHTQYF
TGTGCCAGCAGCCCAGGGGCACATACGCAGTATTTT
>.|TRBV25-1|TRBJ1-1|13|.
CASSEGAAAEAFF
TGTGCCAGCAGTGAAGGGGCCGCGGCTGAAGCTTTCTTT
>TRBD1|TRBV7-8|TRBJ2-7|14|many
CASSATGGVYEQYF
TGTGCCAGCAGCGCAACAGGGGGAGTCTACGAGCAGTACTTC
>.|TRBV10-3|TRBJ2-5|13|many
CAISESSTETQYF
TGTGCCATCAGTGAGTCGAGTACGGAGACCCAGTACTTC
>TRBD2|TRBV7-2|TRBJ2-5|16|many
CASSFVTSGRKETQYF
TGTGCCAGCAGCTTCGTCACTAGCGGGAGGAAGGAGACCCAGTACTTC
>.|TRBV9|TRBJ2-3|14|many
CASSPHGTTDTQYF
TGTGCCAGCAGCCCACACGGAACGACAGATACGCAGTATTTT
>TRBD2|TRBV7-9|TRBJ2-1|17|many
CASRAPSGLAKYNEQFF
TGTGCCAGCAGAGCCCCCTCAGGACTAGCAAAATACAATGAGCAGTTCTTC
>TRBD1|TRBV5-6|TRBJ1-5|15|many
CASSLNDRGNQPQHF
TGTGCCAGCAGCTTGAACGACAGGGGCAATCAGCCCCAGCATTTT
>TRBD1|TRBV6-5|TRBJ1-4|17|few
CASSYSGQGSANEKLFF
TGTGCCAGCAGTTACTCGGGACAGGGATCGGCTAATGAAAAACTGTTTTTT
>.|TRBV6-1|TRBJ2-3|14|.
CASSTEESTDTRYF
TGTGCCAGCAGTACGGAAGAGAGCACAGATACGCGGTATTTT
>.|TRBV9|TRBJ1-2|13|.
CASSALRNYGYTF
TGTGCCAGCAGCGCCCTAAGGAATTATGGCTACACCTTC
>.|TRBV7-9|TRBJ1-6|14|.
CASSQTYHNSPLHF
TGTGCCAGCAGCCAAACCTATCACAACTCACCCCTCCACTTT
>TRBD2|TRBV19|TRBJ2-3|17|.
CASTGLAGGSSTDTQYF
TGTGCCAGTACCGGACTAGCGGGAGGTTCTAGCACAGATACGCAGTATTTT
>TRBD1|TRBV7-7|TRBJ2-3|15|many
CASSSGTGSTDTQYF
TGTGCCAGCAGCTCAGGGACAGGTTCCACAGATACGCAGTATTTT
>.|TRBV7-9|TRBJ1-1|14|many
CASSLGGGPPPAFF
TGTGCCAGCAGCTTAGGGGGTGGGCCCCCACCGGCTTTCTTT
>.|TRBV4-1|TRBJ1-1|14|.
CASSQDVSGGEAFF
TGCGCCAGCAGCCAAGACGTGAGCGGGGGGGAAGCTTTCTTT
>.|TRBV7-2|TRBJ1-1|14|many
CASSLDGTGMAAFF
TGTGCCAGCAGCTTAGACGGGACCGGAATGGCAGCTTTCTTT
>.|TRBV10-3|TRBJ2-7|13|.
CAIREYDSYEQYF
TGTGCCATCCGGGAATACGATTCCTACGAGCAGTACTTC
>.|TRBV9|TRBJ2-5|15|many
CASSVVGNSGETQYF
TGTGCCAGCAGCGTAGTCGGCAACTCAGGGGAGACCCAGTACTTC
>.|TRBV11-1|TRBJ2-3|18|many
CASSSNPIATSGADTQYF
TGTGCCAGCAGCTCAAATCCAATAGCGACCTCCGGGGCAGATACGCAGTATTTT
>.|TRBV6-5|TRBJ2-2|15|.
CASSSPGGGQEELFF
TGTGCCAGCAGTTCTCCCGGAGGAGGTCAGGAGGAGCTGTTTTTT
>.|TRBV7-2|TRBJ2-2|14|many
CASSPSGATGELFF
TGTGCCAGCAGCCCATCGGGCGCCACCGGGGAGCTGTTTTTT
>TRBD1|TRBV19|TRBJ2-3|15|many
CASRSDRVPTDTQYF
TGTGCCAGCCGGTCGGACAGGGTGCCCACAGATACGCAGTATTTT
>.|TRBV27|TRBJ2-1|15|.
CASSLGYPLYNEQFF
TGTGCCAGCAGTTTAGGGTACCCCCTCTACAATGAGCAGTTCTTC
>.|TRBV7-9|TRBJ2-7|13|.
CASSWLAPYEQYF
TGTGCCAGCAGCTGGCTAGCCCCCTACGAGCAGTACTTC
>.|TRBV7-6|TRBJ2-3|16|few
CASSLRRQDFTDTQYF
TGTGCCAGCAGCTTACGGCGACAGGATTTCACAGATACGCAGTATTTT
>TRBD2|TRBV18|TRBJ2-2|13|few
CASSPRESGELFF
TGTGCCAGCTCACCGCGGGAGTCCGGGGAGCTGTTTTTT
>.|TRBV29-1|TRBJ2-7|11|.
CSVGSYYEQYF
TGCAGCGTTGGGTCATACTACGAGCAGTACTTC
>.|TRBV5-4|TRBJ2-3|12|many
CASSTVGDTQYF
TGTGCCAGCAGCACCGTAGGGGATACGCAGTATTTT
>.|TRBV20-1|TRBJ2-5|12|.
CSPTRNQETQYF
TGCAGTCCAACTAGGAACCAAGAGACCCAGTACTTC
>.|TRBV9|TRBJ1-1|14|many
CASSVFAGSTEAFF
TGTGCCAGCAGCGTATTTGCAGGGAGCACTGAAGCTTTCTTT
>.|TRBV20-1|TRBJ1-2|14|many
CSARDLGAGGGYTF
TGCAGTGCTAGAGATCTGGGCGCAGGCGGCGGCTACACCTTC
>.|TRBV25-1|TRBJ1-5|18|.
CAGHYTGRMIKGNQPQHF
TGTGCCGGCCACTACACGGGACGGATGATTAAGGGCAATCAGCCCCAGCATTTT
>TRBD2|TRBV10-1|TRBJ2-3|16|.
CASSRTSGQSTDTQYF
TGCGCCAGCAGTCGGACTAGCGGCCAAAGCACAGATACGCAGTATTTT
>.|TRBV15|TRBJ1-1|15|many
CATSRAGASNTEAFF
TGTGCCACCAGTCGGGCAGGGGCCTCGAACACTGAAGCTTTCTTT
>TRBD2|TRBV7-8|TRBJ2-1|15|.
CASSPPGLAGLWMFF
TGTGCCAGCAGCCCCCCGGGACTAGCGGGATTATGGATGTTCTTC
>.|TRBV5-4|TRBJ1-2|15|.
CASRDREGPLYGYTF
TGTGCCAGCAGAGACCGTGAGGGCCCTTTATATGGCTACACCTTC
>.|TRBV20-1|TRBJ2-3|15|.
CSARDQDGATDTQYF
TGCAGTGCTAGAGATCAGGATGGGGCCACAGATACGCAGTATTTT